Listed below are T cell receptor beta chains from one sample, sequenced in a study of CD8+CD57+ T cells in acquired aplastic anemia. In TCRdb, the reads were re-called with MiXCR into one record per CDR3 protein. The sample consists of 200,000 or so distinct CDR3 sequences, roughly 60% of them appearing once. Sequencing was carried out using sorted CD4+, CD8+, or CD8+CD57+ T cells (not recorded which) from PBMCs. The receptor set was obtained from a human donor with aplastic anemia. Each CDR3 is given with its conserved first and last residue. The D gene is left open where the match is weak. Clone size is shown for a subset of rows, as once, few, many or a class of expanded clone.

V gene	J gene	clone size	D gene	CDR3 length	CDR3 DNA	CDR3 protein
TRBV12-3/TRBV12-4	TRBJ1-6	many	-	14	TGTGCCAGCAGTCCCGAGGAGTTTAATTCACCCCTCCACTTT	CASSPEEFNSPLHF
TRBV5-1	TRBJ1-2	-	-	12	TGCGCCAGCAGCTTGGAAGGGACTGGCTACACCTTC	CASSLEGTGYTF
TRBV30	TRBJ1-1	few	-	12	TGTGCCTGGGATGACTTGACGGCTGAAGCTTTCTTT	CAWDDLTAEAFF
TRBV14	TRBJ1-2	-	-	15	TGTGCCAGCAGCCAAGACGTACAGGGATCCCGGGGCTACACCTTC	CASSQDVQGSRGYTF
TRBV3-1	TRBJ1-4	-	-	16	TGTGCCAGCAGCCAAGGAGTGCTGCCCCGATATGAAAAACTGTTTTTT	CASSQGVLPRYEKLFF
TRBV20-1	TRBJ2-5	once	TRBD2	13	TGCAGTGCTCAGACTAGCGGGCAAGAGACCCAGTACTTC	CSAQTSGQETQYF
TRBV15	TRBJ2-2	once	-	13	TGTGCCACCAGCAGAGATTCTCCCGGGGAGCTGTTTTTT	CATSRDSPGELFF
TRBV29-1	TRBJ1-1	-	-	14	TGCAGCGTTGATGAGGGGCTAATGAACACTGAAGCTTTCTTT	CSVDEGLMNTEAFF
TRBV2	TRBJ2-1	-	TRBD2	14	TGTGCCAGCAAGGTCGGGACTAGCAACAATGAGCAGTTCTTC	CASKVGTSNNEQFF
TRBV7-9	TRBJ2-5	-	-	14	TGTGCCAGCAGCTTAGCTCCCGGCCGGAAATCCCAGTACTTC	CASSLAPGRKSQYF
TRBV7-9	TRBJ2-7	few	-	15	TGTGCCAGCACCTCAGGCGGCAGGGTGCTTGGGGAGCAGTACTTC	CASTSGGRVLGEQYF
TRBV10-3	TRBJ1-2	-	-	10	TGTGCCATCAGTGAAGAAGGCTACACCTTC	CAISEEGYTF
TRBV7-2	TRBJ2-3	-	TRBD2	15	TGTGCCGGCAGCAACGGACTAGCGGGACGGGATACGCAGTATTTT	CAGSNGLAGRDTQYF
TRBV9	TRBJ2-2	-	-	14	TGTGCCAGCAGCCCCAGGACTCGAACCGGGGAGCTGTTTTTT	CASSPRTRTGELFF
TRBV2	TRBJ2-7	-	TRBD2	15	TGTGCCAGCAGCTTGGTGACTAGCCTGACCTACGAGCAGTACTTC	CASSLVTSLTYEQYF
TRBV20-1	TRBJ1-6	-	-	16	TGCAGTGCTAGTGATTTACATTGGTCGTTGGGTTCACCCCTCCACTTT	CSASDLHWSLGSPLHF
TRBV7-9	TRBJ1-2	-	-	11	TGTGCCAGCAGCCCACGTGGCGGCTACACCTTC	CASSPRGGYTF
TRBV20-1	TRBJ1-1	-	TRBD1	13	TGCAGTGCTAGAGGTGGGTCCGGACAGGTGAATTTCTTT	CSARGGSGQVNFF
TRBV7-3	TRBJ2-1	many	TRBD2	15	TGTGCCAGCAGCTCACTAGCGGGGATCGACAATGAGCAGTTCTTC	CASSSLAGIDNEQFF
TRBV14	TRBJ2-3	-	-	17	TGTGCCAGCAGCCAAGAAATAGGAGGTACTAGCACAGATACGCAGTATTTT	CASSQEIGGTSTDTQYF
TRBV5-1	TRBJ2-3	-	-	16	TGTGCCAGCAGCCGCGAACGAGGGCCGCGGGCAGATACGCAGTGTTTT	CASSRERGPRADTQCF
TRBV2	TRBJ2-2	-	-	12	TGTGCCAGCGCGGTGGAAACCGGGGAGCTGTTTTTT	CASAVETGELFF
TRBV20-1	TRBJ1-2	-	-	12	TGCAGTGCGAAGGACCAGAACTATGGCTACACCTTC	CSAKDQNYGYTF
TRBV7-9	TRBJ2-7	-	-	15	TGTGCCAGCAGCTTGGTCGCAGGGATCGCCTACGAGCAGTACTTC	CASSLVAGIAYEQYF
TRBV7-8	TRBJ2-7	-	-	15	TGTGCCAGCAGGCCTTCCGGGACGCATCCCTACGAGCAGTACTTC	CASRPSGTHPYEQYF
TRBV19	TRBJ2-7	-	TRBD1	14	TGTGCCAGTAGTCTTCAGGGGGAAGGATACGAGCAGTACTTC	CASSLQGEGYEQYF
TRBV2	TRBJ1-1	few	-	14	TGTGCCAGCAGTGCGCCGACAGGGAACACTGAAGCTTTCTTT	CASSAPTGNTEAFF
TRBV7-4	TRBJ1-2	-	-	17	TGTGCCAGCAGCTTACGCCCCCCCAAGGGCCCTAACTATGGCTACACCTTC	CASSLRPPKGPNYGYTF
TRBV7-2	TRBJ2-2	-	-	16	TGTGCCAGCAGCCCCGGGACCAGGGCGAACACCGGGGAGCTGTTTTTT	CASSPGTRANTGELFF
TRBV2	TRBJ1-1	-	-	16	TGTGCCAGCAGTGAACAAGACAGGAAGGGGTACACTGAAGCTTTCTTT	CASSEQDRKGYTEAFF
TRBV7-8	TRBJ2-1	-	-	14	TGTGCCAGCAGCTTCGGGACCAGTTTCAATGAGCAGTTCTTC	CASSFGTSFNEQFF
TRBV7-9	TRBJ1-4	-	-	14	TGTGCCAGCCGAACAGACGGGGGGGGTGAAAAACTGTTTTTT	CASRTDGGGEKLFF
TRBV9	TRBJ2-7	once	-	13	TGTGCCAGCAGCGTGGGACCTTCCATCGAGCAGTACTTC	CASSVGPSIEQYF
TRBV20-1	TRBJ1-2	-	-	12	TGCAGTGCTAGAGGGGGTGCCCATGGCTACACCTTC	CSARGGAHGYTF
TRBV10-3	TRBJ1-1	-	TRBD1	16	TGTGCCATCAGCCCACAAATGGGACAGCCGAACACTGAAGCTTTCTTT	CAISPQMGQPNTEAFF
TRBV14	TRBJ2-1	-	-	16	TGTGCCAGCAGCCAAGATCACTTTAGCTCCTACAATGAGCAGTTCTTC	CASSQDHFSSYNEQFF
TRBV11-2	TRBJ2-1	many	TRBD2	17	TGTGCCAGCAGCTTAGGCAGGAGCGGGGCAGGACACAATGAGCAGTTCTTC	CASSLGRSGAGHNEQFF
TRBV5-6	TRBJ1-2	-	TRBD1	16	TGTGCCAGCAGCTTGGGGGGGACAGGGATCAAGGAAGGCTACACCTTC	CASSLGGTGIKEGYTF
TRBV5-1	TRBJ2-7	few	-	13	TGCGCCAGCAGGGGGACGGATGCCTACGAGCAGTACTTC	CASRGTDAYEQYF
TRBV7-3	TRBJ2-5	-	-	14	TGTGCCAGCAGCGTACGGGACTCGGGGGAGACCCAGTACTTC	CASSVRDSGETQYF
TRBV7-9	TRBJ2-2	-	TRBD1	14	TGTGCCAGCAGCACTACCACAGGGGGCGGGGAGCTGTTTTTT	CASSTTTGGGELFF
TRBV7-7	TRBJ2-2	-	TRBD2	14	TGTGCTAGCAGCCACGCTCTAGCGGCCGGGGAGCTGTTTTTT	CASSHALAAGELFF
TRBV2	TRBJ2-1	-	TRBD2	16	TGTGCCAGCAGTCCCCTAGGCGGGGGTACCTACAATGAGCAGTTCTTC	CASSPLGGGTYNEQFF
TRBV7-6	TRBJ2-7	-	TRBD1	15	TGTGCCAGCAGCTTAGAGGCCGGGACAGCTGGCGAGCAGTACTTC	CASSLEAGTAGEQYF
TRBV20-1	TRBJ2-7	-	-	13	TGCAGTGCCATCGGACAGCTTACCTACGAGCAGTACTTC	CSAIGQLTYEQYF
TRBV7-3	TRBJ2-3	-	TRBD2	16	TGTGCCAGCAGCTTATCAGCGGGGGGAGGGACAGATACGCAGTATTTT	CASSLSAGGGTDTQYF
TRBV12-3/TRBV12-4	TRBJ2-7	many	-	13	TGTGCCAGCAGTTTTGGGGGATCCTACGAGCAGTACTTC	CASSFGGSYEQYF
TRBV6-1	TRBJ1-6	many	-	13	TGTGCCAGCAGTGACTCCTATAATTCACCCCTCCACTTT	CASSDSYNSPLHF
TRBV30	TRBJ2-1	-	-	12	TGTGCCTGGAGTGTAGGGTACAATGAGCAGTTCTTC	CAWSVGYNEQFF
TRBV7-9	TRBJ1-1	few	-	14	TGTGCCAGCAGCTCACAGGGAGGGAACACTGAAGCTTTCTTT	CASSSQGGNTEAFF